Below are 3 T cell receptor beta chains sequenced from a single sample in a study of identical twins. TCRdb passed the 5' RACE reads through MiXCR, listing each CDR3 protein once. Among 500,000 to 600,000 distinct CDR3 sequences listed, approximately 22% were seen once. This same sample was also taken into another study, of T cells expressing NK-cell markers.

Sequenced input: CD4+ T cells sorted from blood. The receptors stem from a woman between 18 and 30 years old in good health.

The CDR3 sequence is CASSFNRENWEQYF. For the CDR3, the DNA is TGCGCCAGCAGCTTCAACAGGGAAAATTGGGAGCAGTACTTC. The chain is built from TRBV5-1 and TRBJ2-7; D is perhaps TRBD1 (6 bases). Trimming removed 2 bases from V and 7 bases from J, with 16 bases in between. CDR3 length: 14 amino acids. Germline V gene sequence: CDR1 SGHRS, CDR2 YFSETQ.

This clonotype was seen only a few times. This chain uses TRBV20-1 with TRBJ2-1; 8 bases match TRBD2. The CDR3 loop spans 14 amino acids. Per germline, CDR1 DFQATT and CDR2 SNEGSKA (reference sequence). J gave up 7 bases and V 6 bases, and 11 bases lay outside the gene matches. The CDR3 coding sequence is TGCAGTGCCAACCCTCCGGGAGGGGGAAATGAGCAGTTCTTC. Translated: CSANPPGGGNEQFF.

The sample holds one count of this clonotype. The V and J genes are TRBV7-6 and TRBJ2-3, with D perhaps assigned TRBD1 or TRBD2 (5 bases each). The germline V and J ends were trimmed by 1 base and 5 bases, with 13 bases remaining between them. The length of the CDR3 is 15 residues. Germline V gene lookup returns CDR1 SGHVS and CDR2 FNYEAQ. The CDR3 nucleotides read TGTGCCAGCAGCTTAGGGTCGGGACGAGGAGATACGCAGTATTTT. This gives the protein CASSLGSGRGDTQYF.